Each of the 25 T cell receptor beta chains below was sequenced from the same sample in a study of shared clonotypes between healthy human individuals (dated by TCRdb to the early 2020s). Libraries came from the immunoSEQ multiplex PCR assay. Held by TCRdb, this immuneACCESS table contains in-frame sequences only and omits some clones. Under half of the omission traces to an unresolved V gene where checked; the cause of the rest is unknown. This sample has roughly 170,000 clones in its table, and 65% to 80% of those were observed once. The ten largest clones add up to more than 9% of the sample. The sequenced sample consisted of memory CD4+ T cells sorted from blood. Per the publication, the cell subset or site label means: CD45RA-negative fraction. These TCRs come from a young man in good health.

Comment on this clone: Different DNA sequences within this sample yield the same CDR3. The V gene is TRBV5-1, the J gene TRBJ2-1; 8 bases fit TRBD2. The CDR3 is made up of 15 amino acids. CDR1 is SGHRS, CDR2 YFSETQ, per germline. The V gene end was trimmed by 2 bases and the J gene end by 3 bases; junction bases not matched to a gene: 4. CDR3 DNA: TGCGCCAGCAGCTTAGACGGGAGGGGCTACAATGAGCAGTTCTTC. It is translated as CASSLDGRGYNEQFF.

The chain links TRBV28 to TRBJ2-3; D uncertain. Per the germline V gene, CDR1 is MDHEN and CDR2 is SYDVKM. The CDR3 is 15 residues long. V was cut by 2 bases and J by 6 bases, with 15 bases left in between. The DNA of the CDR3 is TGTGCCAGCAGTTTAGCGGTCCCCCGGAAGGATACGCAGTATTTT. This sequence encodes CASSLAVPRKDTQYF.

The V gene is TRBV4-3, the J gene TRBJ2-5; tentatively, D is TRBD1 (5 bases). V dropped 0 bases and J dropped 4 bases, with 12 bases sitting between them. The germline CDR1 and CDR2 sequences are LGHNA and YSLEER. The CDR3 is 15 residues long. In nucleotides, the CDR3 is TGCGCCAGCAGCCAAGAATGGGATCAGGGAGAGACCCAGTACTTC. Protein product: CASSQEWDQGETQYF.

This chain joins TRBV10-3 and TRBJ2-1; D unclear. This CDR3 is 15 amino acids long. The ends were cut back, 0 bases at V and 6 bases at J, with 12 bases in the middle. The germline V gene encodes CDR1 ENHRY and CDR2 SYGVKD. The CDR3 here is CAISESQLSGNEQFF. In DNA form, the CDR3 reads TGTGCCATCAGTGAGTCTCAGTTGTCCGGCAATGAGCAGTTCTTC.

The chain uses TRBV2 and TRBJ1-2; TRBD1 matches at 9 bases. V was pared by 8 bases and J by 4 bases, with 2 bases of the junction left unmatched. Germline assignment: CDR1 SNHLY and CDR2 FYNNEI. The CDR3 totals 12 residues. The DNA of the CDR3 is TGTGCCAGCGCGACAGGGGGCTATGGCTACACCTTC. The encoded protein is CASATGGYGYTF.

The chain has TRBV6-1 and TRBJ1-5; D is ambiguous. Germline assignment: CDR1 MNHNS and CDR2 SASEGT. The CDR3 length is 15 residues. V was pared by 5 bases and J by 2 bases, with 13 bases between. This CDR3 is CASSLRSRGNQPQHF. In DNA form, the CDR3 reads TGTGCCAGCAGTCTAAGATCAAGGGGCAATCAGCCCCAGCATTTT.

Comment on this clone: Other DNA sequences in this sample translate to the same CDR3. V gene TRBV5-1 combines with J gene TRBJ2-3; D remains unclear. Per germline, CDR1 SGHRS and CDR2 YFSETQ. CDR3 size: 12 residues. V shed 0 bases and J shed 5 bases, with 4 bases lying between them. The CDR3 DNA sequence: TGCGCCAGCAGCTTGGTGGGAGATACGCAGTATTTT. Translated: CASSLVGDTQYF.

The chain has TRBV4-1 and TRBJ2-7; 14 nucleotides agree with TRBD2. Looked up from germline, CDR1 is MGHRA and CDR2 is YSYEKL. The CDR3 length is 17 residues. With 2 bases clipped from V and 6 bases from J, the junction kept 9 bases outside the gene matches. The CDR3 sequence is CASSQSPPGLAGVEQYF. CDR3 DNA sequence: TGCGCCAGCAGCCAATCTCCCCCGGGACTAGCGGGAGTCGAGCAGTACTTC.

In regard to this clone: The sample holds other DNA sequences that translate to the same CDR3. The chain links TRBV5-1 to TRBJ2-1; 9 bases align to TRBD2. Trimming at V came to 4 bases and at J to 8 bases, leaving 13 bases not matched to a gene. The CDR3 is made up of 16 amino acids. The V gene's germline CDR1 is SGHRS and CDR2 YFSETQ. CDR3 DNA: TGCGCCAGCAGCGGGGCGGGGGGGGGCTCCTTTGATGAGCAGTTCTTC. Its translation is CASSGAGGGSFDEQFF.

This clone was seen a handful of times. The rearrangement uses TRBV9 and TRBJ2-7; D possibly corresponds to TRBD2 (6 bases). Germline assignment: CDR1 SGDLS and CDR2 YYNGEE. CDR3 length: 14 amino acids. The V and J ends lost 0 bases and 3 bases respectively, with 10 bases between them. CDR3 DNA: TGTGCCAGCAGCGTAGGAGGAGGGGACTACGAGCAGTACTTC. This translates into CASSVGGGDYEQYF.

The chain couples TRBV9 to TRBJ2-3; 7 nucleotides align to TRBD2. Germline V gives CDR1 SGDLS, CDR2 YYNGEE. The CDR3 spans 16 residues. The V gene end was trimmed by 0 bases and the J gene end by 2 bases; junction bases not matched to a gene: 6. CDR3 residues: CASSVGSSGNTDTQYF. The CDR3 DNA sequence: TGTGCCAGCAGCGTAGGGTCTAGCGGAAACACAGATACGCAGTATTTT.

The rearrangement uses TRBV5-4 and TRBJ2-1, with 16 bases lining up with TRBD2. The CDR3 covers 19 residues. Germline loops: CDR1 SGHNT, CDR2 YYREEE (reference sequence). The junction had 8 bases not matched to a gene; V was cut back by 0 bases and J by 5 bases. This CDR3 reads CASSLGGLAGGPPNNEQFF. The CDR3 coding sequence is TGTGCCAGCAGCTTGGGGGGACTAGCGGGAGGGCCCCCAAACAATGAGCAGTTCTTC. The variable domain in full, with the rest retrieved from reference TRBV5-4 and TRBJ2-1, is ETGVTQSPTHLIKTRGQQVTLRCSSQSGHNTVSWYQQALGQGPQFIFQYYREEENGRGNFPPRFSGLQFPNYSSELNVNALELDDSALYLCASSLGGLAGGPPNNEQFFGPGTRLTVL.

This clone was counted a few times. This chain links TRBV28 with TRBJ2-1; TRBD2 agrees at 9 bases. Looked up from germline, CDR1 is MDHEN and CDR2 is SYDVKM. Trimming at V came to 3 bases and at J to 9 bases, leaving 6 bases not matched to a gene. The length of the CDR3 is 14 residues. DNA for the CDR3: TGTGCCAGCAGTTTCTTAGCGGGAGAGAGTGAGCAGTTCTTC. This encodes CASSFLAGESEQFF.

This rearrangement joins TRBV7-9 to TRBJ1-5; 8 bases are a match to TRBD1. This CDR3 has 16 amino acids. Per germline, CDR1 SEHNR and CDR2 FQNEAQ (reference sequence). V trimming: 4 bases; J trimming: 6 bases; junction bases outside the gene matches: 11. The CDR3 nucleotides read TGTGCCAGCAGCTCAGGGGGCGCCGGAATTAGTCAGCCCCAGCATTTT. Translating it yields CASSSGGAGISQPQHF. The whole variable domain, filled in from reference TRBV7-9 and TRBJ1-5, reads DTGVSQNPRHKITKRGQNVTFRCDPISEHNRLYWYRQTLGQGPEFLTYFQNEAQLEKSRLLSDRFSAERPKGSFSTLEIQRTEQGDSAMYLCASSSGGAGISQPQHFGDGTRLSIL.

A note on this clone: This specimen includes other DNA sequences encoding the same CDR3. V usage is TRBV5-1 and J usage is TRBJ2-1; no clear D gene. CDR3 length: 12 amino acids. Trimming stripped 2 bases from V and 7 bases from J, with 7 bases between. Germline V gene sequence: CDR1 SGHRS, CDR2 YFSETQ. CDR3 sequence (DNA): TGCGCCAGCAGCTTCACTCGGAATGAGCAGTTCTTC. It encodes CASSFTRNEQFF. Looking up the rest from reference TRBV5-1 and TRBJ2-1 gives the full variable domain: KAGVTQTPRYLIKTRGQQVTLSCSPISGHRSVSWYQQTPGQGLQFLFEYFSETQRNKGNFPGRFSGRQFSNSRSEMNVSTLELGDSALYLCASSFTRNEQFFGPGTRLTVL.

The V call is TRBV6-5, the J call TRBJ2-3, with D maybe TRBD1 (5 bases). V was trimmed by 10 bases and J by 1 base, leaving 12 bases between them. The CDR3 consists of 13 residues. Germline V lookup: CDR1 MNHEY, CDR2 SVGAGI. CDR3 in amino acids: CAITIGGTDTQYF. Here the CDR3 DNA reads TGTGCCATAACTATAGGGGGCACAGATACGCAGTATTTT.

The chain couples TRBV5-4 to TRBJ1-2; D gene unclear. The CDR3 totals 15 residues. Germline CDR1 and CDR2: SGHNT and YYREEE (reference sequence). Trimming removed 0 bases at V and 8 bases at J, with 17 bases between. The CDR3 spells CASSLAEWTGGGYTF. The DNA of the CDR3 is TGTGCCAGCAGCTTGGCCGAATGGACTGGTGGAGGCTACACCTTC.

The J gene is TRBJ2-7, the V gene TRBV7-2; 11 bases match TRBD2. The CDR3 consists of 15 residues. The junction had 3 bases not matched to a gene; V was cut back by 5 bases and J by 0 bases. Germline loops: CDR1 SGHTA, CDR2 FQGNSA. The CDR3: CASSRLAGNSYEQYF. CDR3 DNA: TGTGCCAGCAGCCGACTAGCGGGGAACTCCTACGAGCAGTACTTC.

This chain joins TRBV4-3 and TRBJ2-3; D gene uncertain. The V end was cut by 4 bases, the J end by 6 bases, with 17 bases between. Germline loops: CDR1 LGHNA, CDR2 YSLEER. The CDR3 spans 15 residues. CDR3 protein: CASSPHYEAADTQYF. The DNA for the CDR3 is TGCGCCAGCAGCCCCCACTATGAGGCCGCCGATACGCAGTATTTT.

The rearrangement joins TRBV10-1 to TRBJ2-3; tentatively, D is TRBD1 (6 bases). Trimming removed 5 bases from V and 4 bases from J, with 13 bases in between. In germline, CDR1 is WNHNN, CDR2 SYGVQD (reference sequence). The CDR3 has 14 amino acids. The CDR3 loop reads CASSSNQGSDTQYF. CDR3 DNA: TGCGCCAGCAGTTCAAACCAGGGGTCAGATACGCAGTATTTT.

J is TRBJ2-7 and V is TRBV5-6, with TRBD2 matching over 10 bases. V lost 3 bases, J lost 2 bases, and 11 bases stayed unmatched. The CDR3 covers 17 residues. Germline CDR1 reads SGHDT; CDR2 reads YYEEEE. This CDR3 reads CASSSPRGLAATYEQYF. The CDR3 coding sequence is TGTGCCAGCAGCTCCCCACGAGGACTAGCGGCTACCTACGAGCAGTACTTC. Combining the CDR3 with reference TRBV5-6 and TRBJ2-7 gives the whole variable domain DAGVTQSPTHLIKTRGQQVTLRCSPKSGHDTVSWYQQALGQGPQFIFQYYEEEERQRGNFPDRFSGHQFPNYSSELNVNALLLGDSALYLCASSSPRGLAATYEQYFGPGTRLTVT.

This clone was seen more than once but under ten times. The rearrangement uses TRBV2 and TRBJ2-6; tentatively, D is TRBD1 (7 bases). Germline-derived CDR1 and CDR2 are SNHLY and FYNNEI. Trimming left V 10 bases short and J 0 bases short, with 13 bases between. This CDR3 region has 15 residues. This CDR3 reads CATQGGSSGANVLTF. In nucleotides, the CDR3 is TGTGCCACCCAGGGGGGTTCCTCTGGGGCCAACGTCCTGACTTTC.

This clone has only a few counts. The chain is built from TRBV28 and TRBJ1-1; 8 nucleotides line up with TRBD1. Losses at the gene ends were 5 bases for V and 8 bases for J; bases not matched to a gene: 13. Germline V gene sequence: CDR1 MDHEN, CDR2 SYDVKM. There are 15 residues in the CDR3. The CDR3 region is CASSPGGQGVGEAFF. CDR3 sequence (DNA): TGTGCCAGCAGTCCCGGTGGACAGGGCGTTGGGGAAGCTTTCTTT.

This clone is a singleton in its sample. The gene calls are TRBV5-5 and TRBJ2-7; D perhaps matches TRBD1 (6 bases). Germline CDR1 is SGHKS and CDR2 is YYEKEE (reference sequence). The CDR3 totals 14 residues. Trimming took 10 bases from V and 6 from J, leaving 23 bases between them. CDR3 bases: TGTGCCGCACGGGAACAGGAAGAAGGGGGCGAGCAGTACTTC. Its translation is CAAREQEEGGEQYF.

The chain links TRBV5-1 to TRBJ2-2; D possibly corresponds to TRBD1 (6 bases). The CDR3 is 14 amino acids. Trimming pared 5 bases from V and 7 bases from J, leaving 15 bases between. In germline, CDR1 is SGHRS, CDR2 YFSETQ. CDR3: CASRPTGTIGELFF. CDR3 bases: TGCGCCAGCAGGCCTACCGGGACAATCGGGGAGCTGTTTTTT.